The 14 T cell receptor beta chains below were found in one sample sequenced in a study of blood T cells in healthy people across ages (dated by TCRdb to between 2015 and 2016). The library was produced with 5' RACE. Sequenced on an Illumina HiSeq 2500. A second 7 to 11 cycle PCR used a sample-barcoded 5' primer and a J-beta primer mix. TCRdb itself trimmed the public reads at Q25 with fastp, ran MiXCR and retained productive beta chains. When rows share a CDR3 protein, they turn into one entry using the most common DNA and genes. This sample is represented by hundreds of thousands of distinct CDR3 sequences; under 30% of them were singletons. The ten biggest clones cover 8.7% of the sample. In addition, the sample was reused for a study of T cells of mothers and their children.

Sequencing was carried out using blood. These receptors were obtained from a boy between 10 and 17 years old in good health.

This clonotype was seen only a few times. J is TRBJ2-7 and V is TRBV19, with 13 positions matching TRBD2. V was clipped by 3 bases and J by 3 bases; unmatched bases: 8. The CDR3 is made up of 17 amino acids. Per germline, CDR1 LNHDA and CDR2 SQIVND (reference sequence). CDR3: CASSIRHGTSGVYEQYF. The CDR3 nucleotides are TGTGCCAGTAGTATTCGTCACGGGACTAGCGGGGTCTACGAGCAGTACTTC.

This clonotype has only a few counts. This chain connects TRBV18 to TRBJ2-2; TRBD1 is a possible D gene (6 bases). This CDR3 region has 15 residues. CDR1 is KGHSH and CDR2 is LQKENI in the germline V gene. The V and J ends lost 3 bases and 3 bases respectively, with 11 bases between them. The CDR3 bases are TGTGCCAGCTCACCGATACAGGGTGACACCGGGGAGCTGTTTTTT. This codes for CASSPIQGDTGELFF.

This clonotype was counted only a few times. V gene TRBV28 combines with J gene TRBJ2-5; no reliable D call. TRBJ2-1 explains the end of the DNA better; the J call may be wrong. The CDR3 loop spans 13 amino acids. From germline, CDR1 is MDHEN and CDR2 SYDVKM. CDR3 sequence (DNA): TGTGCCGGTGGGAAGGTGGGGAACAATGAGCAGTTCTTC. The encoded protein is CAGGKVGNNEQFF.

This clonotype was picked up a small number of times. This rearrangement joins TRBV10-3 to TRBJ1-1; TRBD1 aligns across 7 bases. Germline trimming cut 11 bases from V and 4 bases from J; bases unmatched to any gene: 10. The length of the CDR3 is 13 residues. Germline values: CDR1 ENHRY, CDR2 SYGVKD. The CDR3 DNA sequence: TGTGCCGCCAGACAGGGCTCTATCACTGAAGCTTTCTTT. Its protein is CAARQGSITEAFF.

In this sample, this clonotype turned up a few times. The V and J genes are TRBV20-1 and TRBJ2-3; 9 nucleotides agree with TRBD2. The CDR3 contains 15 residues. CDR1 DFQATT and CDR2 SNEGSKA come from the germline V gene (reference sequence). Trimming took 6 bases from V and 5 from J; bases not matched to a gene: 12. The CDR3, as DNA: TGCAGTGCCCGGCGGGGGGGGCGTTGGAAAGATACGCAGTATTTT. This encodes CSARRGGRWKDTQYF.

This clonotype has a handful of counts. V and J are TRBV6-5 and TRBJ2-7, with TRBD1 matching over 9 bases. Trimming cost V 6 bases and J 6 bases; bases outside gene matches: 9. This CDR3 spans 14 amino acids. Germline values: CDR1 MNHEY, CDR2 SVGAGI. For the CDR3, the DNA is TGTGCCAGCAGAATAACCGGGACAGGGTCCGAGCAGTACTTC. Its translation is CASRITGTGSEQYF.

The chain employs TRBV28 and TRBJ1-1; perhaps TRBD1 as D (5 bases). The V end lost 0 bases, the J end lost 1 base, and 12 bases lay between the germline ends. The CDR3 contains 16 residues. CDR1 is MDHEN and CDR2 is SYDVKM in the germline V gene. CDR3 amino acids: CASSLWTADQNTEAFF. The CDR3 region has the DNA TGTGCCAGCAGTTTATGGACAGCCGATCAGAACACTGAAGCTTTCTTT.

This clonotype has just a few counts. The V and J genes are TRBV6-4 and TRBJ2-2; either TRBD1 or TRBD2 may supply D (5 bases each). The CDR3 has 15 residues. V lost 2 bases to trimming and J lost 3 bases, with 10 bases between them. CDR1 is MRHNA and CDR2 is SNTAGT in the germline V gene. In DNA, the CDR3 is TGTGCCAGCAGTGACCCGGGACGGGACACCGGGGAGCTGTTTTTT. It encodes CASSDPGRDTGELFF.

The V and J genes are TRBV21-1 and TRBJ2-5; no DNA check was done on the table's D call, TRBD2. TRBV21-1 is labeled a pseudogene. This CDR3 comprises 14 residues. The CDR3 is CASAALAEQETQYF. For the CDR3, the DNA is TGTGCCAGCGCGGCCTTAGCGGAGCAAGAGACCCAGTACTTC.

This clonotype appeared a few times. The chain has TRBV20-1 and TRBJ2-5, with 8 bases identical to TRBD2. Judging by the DNA end, TRBJ2-7 fits better; the J call may be wrong. The CDR3 sequence is 15 residues long. CDR1 and CDR2 (germline): DFQATT, SNEGSKA (reference sequence). The CDR3 nucleotides are TGCAGTGCTAGAGACCCCGGGACTAGCTCCTACGAGCAGTACTTC. Encoded protein: CSARDPGTSSYEQYF.

The chain has TRBV7-2 and TRBJ1-5; D not resolved. The CDR3 covers 16 residues. Per the germline V gene, CDR1 is SGHTA and CDR2 is FQGNSA. V dropped 3 bases and J dropped 0 bases, with 12 bases sitting between them. In DNA, the CDR3 is TGTGCCAGCAGCTTCATGGGGAGTAATAGCAATCAGCCCCAGCATTTT. Translation: CASSFMGSNSNQPQHF.

The chain employs TRBV28 and TRBJ2-1, with D unresolved. This CDR3 contains 13 residues. V lost 7 bases and J 4 bases, leaving 11 bases between the germline ends. The germline V gene has CDR1 MDHEN and CDR2 SYDVKM. CDR3 sequence: CASNPLRYNEQFF. In DNA form, the CDR3 reads TGTGCCAGCAACCCCCTAAGATACAATGAGCAGTTCTTC.

CDR3 loop: CAIRGDHETYEQYF. The DNA of the CDR3 is TGTGCCATCAGGGGGGACCACGAGACCTACGAGCAGTACTTC. The chain links TRBV10-3 to TRBJ2-7; the D call may be TRBD1 or TRBD2 (5 bases each). Germline values: CDR1 ENHRY, CDR2 SYGVKD. CDR3 length: 14 amino acids. Trimming cost V 6 bases and J 2 bases, with 14 bases left between them.

This clonotype was observed a handful of times. The V call is TRBV28, the J call TRBJ2-1; no clear D. The DNA end is a closer match to TRBJ2-7, so the J assignment may be wrong. From germline, CDR1 is MDHEN and CDR2 SYDVKM. This CDR3 contains 12 residues. CDR3 region: CASSFNTYEQYF. CDR3 bases: TGTGCCAGCAGTTTTAACACCTACGAGCAGTACTTC.